The 8 T cell receptor beta chains below come from one sample, sequenced in a study of T cell responses to AZD1222 COVID-19 vaccine. The repertoire was sequenced with immunoSEQ multiplex PCR; TCRdb's copy has only in-frame clones and lacks some. Of around 110,000 clones listed, roughly 92% are singletons. The specimen was peripheral blood, collected 28 days after the second AZD1222 dose. Receptor source: an adult who received the AZD1222 COVID-19 vaccine.

This chain connects TRBV9 to TRBJ2-5, with no clear D. CDR1 and CDR2 (germline): SGDLS, YYNGEE. Trimming took 4 bases from V and 1 from J, leaving 11 bases between them. The CDR3 is 14 residues long. For the CDR3, the DNA is TGTGCCAGCAGCCCCGGCCCCCCCCAAGAGACCCAGTACTTC. It codes for CASSPGPPQETQYF.

The genes are TRBV10-3 and TRBJ2-2, with 10 bases identical to TRBD1. Germline V gene lookup returns CDR1 ENHRY and CDR2 SYGVKD. The V segment lost 2 bases and the J segment 6 bases; nucleotides outside the gene matches: 3. The length of the CDR3 is 15 residues. The CDR3: CAISEGQGGPGELFF. The CDR3 coding sequence is TGTGCCATCAGTGAGGGACAGGGGGGGCCCGGGGAGCTGTTTTTT.

V is TRBV28 and J is TRBJ2-1; 8 bases align to TRBD2. Germline CDR1 is MDHEN and CDR2 is SYDVKM. The CDR3 loop spans 15 amino acids. V trimming: 7 bases; J trimming: 4 bases; junction bases outside the gene matches: 9. The CDR3 DNA sequence: TGTGCCAGCACACCAGGAGGACTAGCTTACAATGAGCAGTTCTTC. It is translated as CASTPGGLAYNEQFF.

This clone was recorded once. This chain joins TRBV9 and TRBJ2-7, with 9 nucleotides matching TRBD2. Germline V CDR1 and CDR2: SGDLS, YYNGEE. The junction had 7 bases not matched to a gene; V was cut back by 3 bases and J by 3 bases. The CDR3 length is 15 residues. Written as DNA, the CDR3 is TGTGCCAGCAGCGCGGGGGGGACTAGCAGCTACGAGCAGTACTTC. This codes for CASSAGGTSSYEQYF.

This clone was recorded only once. This chain links TRBV28 with TRBJ2-1; TRBD2 aligns across 9 bases. The CDR3 has 15 amino acids. Germline CDR1 is MDHEN and CDR2 is SYDVKM. V gave up 5 bases and J gave up 4 bases; unmatched junction bases: 6. The CDR3 loop is CASSPRLADYNEQFF. CDR3 sequence (DNA): TGTGCCAGCAGTCCCAGACTAGCGGATTACAATGAGCAGTTCTTC.

The J gene is TRBJ2-7, the V gene TRBV28; D unresolved. There are 17 residues in the CDR3. Germline V CDR1 and CDR2: MDHEN, SYDVKM. Deletions cut 6 bases from V and 2 bases from J, with 23 bases between. Here the CDR3 reads CASSNSGLQIPPYEQYF. Here the CDR3 DNA reads TGTGCCAGCAGCAACTCGGGCCTCCAGATACCCCCCTACGAGCAGTACTTC.

The chain combines TRBV27 with TRBJ1-2, with 11 bases fitting TRBD1. Unmatched junction bases numbered 12, after V lost 4 bases and J lost 8 bases. Germline values: CDR1 MNHEY, CDR2 SMNVEV (reference sequence). The CDR3 is made up of 16 amino acids. CDR3 sequence reads: CASSSRDRGDPHGYTF. The CDR3 nucleotides are TGTGCCAGCAGTTCACGGGACAGGGGGGATCCTCACGGCTACACCTTC.

The rearrangement joins TRBV11-2 to TRBJ1-1; D gene ambiguous. Per germline, CDR1 SGHAT and CDR2 FQNNGV. Trimming pared 3 bases from V and 3 bases from J, leaving 11 bases between. There are 14 residues in the CDR3. CDR3 region: CASSLGDADTEAFF. CDR3 coding DNA: TGTGCCAGCAGCTTGGGCGACGCGGACACTGAAGCTTTCTTT.